The clone carrying this TCR beta chain is a singleton in its sample. Original processing notes: Estimation of nucleated cell counts relied on the amplification of reference gene primers. Produced via immunoSEQ multiplex PCR; TCRdb's table is partial and in-frame only. D and trimming were read from the DNA, whereas the V and J calls and clone size are those reported in that table. The sample carries 100,000 to 120,000 clones, almost 80% recorded once. This entry comes from a study of blood T cell repertoires in COVID-19. Study information: Sites across the United States, Italy and Spain contributed samples from acute and convalescent COVID-19. PBMCs, B-cell-depleted T cells, or T cells were the source of the cDNA or gDNA that made up the material.

This TCR derives from a woman older than 75 with active or convalescent COVID-19. Sample: peripheral blood.

The chain's CDR3 is CASSLPLAGMEETQYF. CDR3 nucleotides: TGCGCCAGCAGCCTCCCGCTAGCGGGAATGGAGGAGACCCAGTACTTC. The genes are TRBV4-1 and TRBJ2-5; 9 nucleotides align to TRBD2. There are 16 residues in the CDR3. The junction had 11 bases not matched to a gene; V was cut back by 4 bases and J by 5 bases. CDR1 and CDR2 (germline): MGHRA, YSYEKL.